This TCR beta chain was sequenced in a study of T cells after somatic rescue of genetic block. From germline, CDR1 is SGHRS and CDR2 YFSETQ. The CDR3 covers 14 residues. On this clone: The junction and the germline gene differ at one end; a read error may be behind it.

Only in-frame clones appear in the TCRdb table, and some are missing; sequencing was by immunoSEQ multiplex PCR. The data show around 100,000 clones, under 95% seen once. The source of this sequence is a woman aged 18-29 years. This rearrangement joins TRBV5-1 to TRBJ1-2, with D maybe TRBD1 (5 bases). Specimen: peripheral blood mononuclear cells (PBMCs). CDR3 nucleotides: TGCGCCAGCAGCCCTGACAGCCTTAACTATGGCCACACCTTC. Translated: CASSPDSLNYGHTF.